This T cell receptor (beta chain) appears in the sequencing data of a study of glioma-infiltrating T cells after dendritic cell vaccination. Study results and caveats: TCR clonality showed no direct relationship with survival.

Notes on this clone: The antigen is undetermined.

Assay: immunoSEQ multiplex PCR; the TCRdb copy retains only in-frame clones and omits some. The table lists 95,000 to 110,000 clones, approximately 80% of them singletons. The CDR3 is made up of 14 amino acids. The V end was cut by 2 bases, the J end by 3 bases, with 10 bases between. Germline V gene sequence: CDR1 SGDLS, CDR2 YYNGEE. This clonotype was obtained from a human donor with glioblastoma. The chain carries TRBV9 and TRBJ2-3; D may be TRBD2 (5 bases). The sequences come from blood, collected before dendritic cell vaccination. The CDR3 coding sequence is TGTGCCAGCAGCGTTACTAGGGAAACAGATACGCAGTATTTT. Its protein product is CASSVTRETDTQYF.